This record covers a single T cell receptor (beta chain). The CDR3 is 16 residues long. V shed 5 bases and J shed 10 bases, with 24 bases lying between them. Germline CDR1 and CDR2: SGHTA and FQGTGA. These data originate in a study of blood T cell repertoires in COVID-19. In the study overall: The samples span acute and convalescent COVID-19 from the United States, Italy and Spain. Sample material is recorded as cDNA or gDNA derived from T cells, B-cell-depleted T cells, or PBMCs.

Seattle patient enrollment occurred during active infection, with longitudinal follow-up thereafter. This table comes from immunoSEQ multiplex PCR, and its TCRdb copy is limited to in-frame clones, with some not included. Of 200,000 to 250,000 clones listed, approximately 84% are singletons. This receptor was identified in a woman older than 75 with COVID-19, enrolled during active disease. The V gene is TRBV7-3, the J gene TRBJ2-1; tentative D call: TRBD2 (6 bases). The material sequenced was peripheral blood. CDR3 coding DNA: TGTGCCAGCAGCCGAGGACCTAGGAGTTCGGGGGAGGAGCAGTTCTTC. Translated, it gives CASSRGPRSSGEEQFF. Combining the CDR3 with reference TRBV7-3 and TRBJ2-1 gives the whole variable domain GAGVSQTPSNKVTEKGKYVELRCDPISGHTALYWYRQSLGQGPEFLIYFQGTGAADDSGLPNDRFFAVRPEGSVSTLKIQRTERGDSAVYLCASSRGPRSSGEEQFFGPGTRLTVL.